A single sample gave rise to the 22 T cell receptor beta chains below, sequenced in a study of T-cell reconstitution after alpha-beta-depleted transplantation in children. Using unique molecular identifiers, the investigators prepared the TCRbeta library. Each CDR3 protein gets one entry after TCRdb re-called the PCR reads with MiXCR. The sample consists of a few hundred thousand distinct CDR3 sequences, 13% of them appearing once. This sample comprised PBMCs, mostly from graft donor cells, obtained 360 days after TCRalphabeta/CD19-depleted stem cell transplant. The receptors derive from a male patient under 18 who had a stem cell transplant for acute myeloid leukemia, so the T cells may come from the graft donor.

This clonotype has only a few counts. The V call is TRBV12-3 or TRBV12-4, the J call TRBJ1-5; D gene ambiguous. The V end lost 10 bases, the J end lost 5 bases, and 15 bases lay between the germline ends. The CDR3 runs to 13 residues. The CDR3 reads CATAMRDDQPQHF. As DNA, the CDR3 is TGTGCCACGGCTATGAGAGACGATCAGCCCCAGCATTTT.

This clonotype was picked up a small number of times. Relative to the germline gene, one junction end is altered; a read error may explain this. This rearrangement joins TRBV3-1 to TRBJ2-3; the match to TRBD2 covers 9 bases. This CDR3 spans 17 amino acids. Germline CDR1 LGHDT, CDR2 YNNKEL (reference sequence). For the CDR3, the DNA is TGTGCCAGCTGCCAAGTGTTAGCGGGAGTTCCTCCCCCTACGCAGTATTTT. It translates to CASCQVLAGVPPPTQYF.

This clonotype was seen only a few times. The chain combines TRBV7-2 with TRBJ2-6; D gene unclear. CDR1 and CDR2 (germline): SGHTA, FQGNSA. CDR3 length: 17 residues. The V and J ends lost 5 bases and 0 bases respectively, with 14 bases between them. Here the CDR3 reads CASSLHGGVSGANVLTF. DNA of the CDR3: TGTGCCAGCAGCCTCCACGGCGGAGTCTCTGGGGCCAACGTCCTGACTTTC.

There are many counts of this clonotype. J is TRBJ2-3 and V is TRBV15; perhaps TRBD1 as D (5 bases). The CDR3 loop spans 13 amino acids. Germline V lookup: CDR1 LNHNV, CDR2 YYDKDF (reference sequence). Trimming removed 6 bases from V and 4 bases from J, with 11 bases in between. The CDR3 sequence: CATSYRYPDTQYF. CDR3 DNA: TGTGCCACCAGTTACAGGTACCCAGATACGCAGTATTTT.

This clonotype was seen at least ten times. This chain joins TRBV14 and TRBJ2-3, with TRBD1 identical over 7 bases. The V and J ends lost 4 bases and 2 bases, in that order; junction bases with no gene match: 3. Germline assignment: CDR1 SGHDN and CDR2 FVKESK. This CDR3 is 14 amino acids long. CDR3 protein: CASSPTGTTDTQYF. The DNA for the CDR3 is TGTGCCAGCAGCCCGACAGGGACCACAGATACGCAGTATTTT.

The V call is TRBV7-6, the J call TRBJ2-1; 12 bases map to TRBD2. J was trimmed by 5 bases and V by 6 bases; bases with no gene match: 20. The CDR3 is 20 amino acids. Germline CDR1 SGHVS, CDR2 FNYEAQ. This chain's CDR3 is CASSSTTAASGRVTNNEQFF. The CDR3 DNA reads TGTGCCAGCAGTTCCACCACCGCGGCTAGCGGGAGGGTTACTAACAATGAGCAGTTCTTC.

This chain links TRBV11-2 with TRBJ2-7; maybe TRBD1 (6 bases). The CDR3 length is 14 residues. Germline V CDR1 and CDR2: SGHAT, FQNNGV. The V gene lost 6 bases and the J gene lost 4 bases, with 16 bases spanning the gap. CDR3 region: CASSSAQGRYEQYF. In DNA form, the CDR3 reads TGTGCCAGCAGTTCGGCACAGGGCCGGTACGAGCAGTACTTC.

This clonotype was counted at least ten times. This sequence joins TRBV12-3 or TRBV12-4 and TRBJ2-2, with 14 bases that match TRBD2. Trimming took 5 bases from V and 8 from J; bases not matched to a gene: 10. The CDR3 length is 17 residues. CDR3 sequence reads: CASSDPGLAGAYGELFF. The CDR3 DNA is TGTGCCAGCAGTGACCCGGGACTAGCGGGAGCGTATGGGGAGCTGTTTTTT.

This clonotype has at least ten counts. The chain combines TRBV7-9 with TRBJ2-7; 8 nucleotides match TRBD1. V lost 5 bases and J lost 4; bases outside the gene matches: 7. CDR1 is SEHNR and CDR2 is FQNEAQ in the germline V gene (reference sequence). This CDR3 has 14 amino acids. The CDR3: CASSTWTGYYEQYF. CDR3 in DNA: TGTGCCAGCAGCACCTGGACAGGGTATTACGAGCAGTACTTC.

In nucleotides, the CDR3 is TGTGCCAGCAGTTTATCCAGGGCCCCTTTTCAAGAGACCCAGTACTTC. Its translation: CASSLSRAPFQETQYF. The chain employs TRBV12-3 or TRBV12-4 and TRBJ2-5, with D perhaps matching TRBD1 (5 bases). Trimming removed 2 bases from V and 2 bases from J, with 15 bases in between. This CDR3 comprises 16 residues.

In this sample, this clonotype turned up many times. The V call is TRBV28, the J call TRBJ1-1; tentatively, D is TRBD1 (6 bases). Germline-derived CDR1 and CDR2 are MDHEN and SYDVKM. V was pared by 10 bases and J by 10 bases, with 22 bases between. The CDR3 covers 13 residues. CDR3 bases: TGTGCCACCATATTAAACCCTTACAGGGTAGCTTTCTTT. Translating gives CATILNPYRVAFF.

V gene TRBV6-1 combines with J gene TRBJ1-4; TRBD1 matches at 7 bases. This CDR3 has 15 amino acids. The ends lost 1 base at V and 3 bases at J; junction bases unmatched: 2. Germline V gene data show CDR1 as MNHNS and CDR2 as SASEGT. CDR3 sequence (DNA): TGTGCCAGCAGTGAAGGGACAGGTCCTAATGAAAAACTGTTTTTT. Translation: CASSEGTGPNEKLFF.

The genes are TRBV7-3 and TRBJ2-1; perhaps D is TRBD1 or TRBD2 (5 bases each). The CDR3 spans 18 residues. With 2 bases removed from V and 1 base from J, the gap between germline ends came to 18 bases. Germline CDR1 SGHTA, CDR2 FQGTGA. Written as DNA, the CDR3 is TGTGCCAGCAGCTTAGCTCCCCGAGGGACGTCGTCCTACAATGAGCAGTTCTTC. It yields the protein CASSLAPRGTSSYNEQFF.

The sample holds a few counts of this clonotype. The chain recombines TRBV12-3 or TRBV12-4 with TRBJ2-5; D is ambiguous. The V gene lost 3 bases and the J gene lost 4 bases, with 12 bases spanning the gap. This CDR3 spans 14 amino acids. The CDR3 loop reads CASSFVGAIETQYF. For the CDR3, the DNA is TGTGCCAGCAGTTTCGTTGGAGCTATAGAGACCCAGTACTTC.

The chain links TRBV21-1 to TRBJ1-3; no DNA check was done on the table's D call, TRBD1. TRBV21-1 is deemed a pseudogene. The CDR3 covers 15 residues. The CDR3 region is CATRGQKPLGNTIYF. The CDR3 nucleotides are TGTGCCACCAGGGGACAGAAACCTCTTGGAAACACCATATATTTT.

In this sample, this clonotype turned up a few times. The genes are TRBV28 and TRBJ2-1; 11 positions match TRBD2. The CDR3 covers 16 residues. V dropped 6 bases and J dropped 1; count of bases not matched to a gene: 5. Germline V lookup: CDR1 MDHEN, CDR2 SYDVKM. The CDR3 sequence: CASRLSSGRSYNEQFF. Here the CDR3 DNA reads TGTGCCAGCAGACTTTCTAGCGGGAGGTCCTACAATGAGCAGTTCTTC.

This clonotype was seen repeatedly, ten times or more. The CDR3 loop reads CSVDGIRGLAGLGEQFF. The CDR3 DNA sequence: TGCAGCGTTGATGGCATACGCGGACTAGCGGGACTGGGGGAGCAGTTCTTC. The chain has TRBV29-1 and TRBJ2-1; 12 nucleotides align to TRBD2. V was clipped by 3 bases and J by 10 bases; unmatched bases: 16. There are 17 residues in the CDR3. Germline V lookup: CDR1 SQVTM, CDR2 ANQGSEA.

This clonotype was detected a few times. The chain couples TRBV10-3 to TRBJ2-7; 7 nucleotides line up with TRBD2. The CDR3 spans 14 residues. Germline values: CDR1 ENHRY, CDR2 SYGVKD. V lost 9 bases to trimming and J lost 1 base; unmatched junction nucleotides: 9. The CDR3 DNA reads TGTGCCATGGGGCAGCGGGATGTTTCCTACGAGCAGTACTTC. This codes for CAMGQRDVSYEQYF.

V and J are TRBV28 and TRBJ2-7; the D is unclear. Germline V gene sequence: CDR1 MDHEN, CDR2 SYDVKM. The V end was cut by 1 base, the J end by 6 bases, with 13 bases between. The CDR3 extends over 14 amino acids. For the CDR3, the DNA is TGTGCCAGCAGTTTATTAAAGGGCCTGGGCGAGCAGTACTTC. Protein: CASSLLKGLGEQYF.

In its sample, this clonotype was seen many times. This chain connects TRBV20-1 to TRBJ2-4; either TRBD1 or TRBD2 may fit D (6 bases each). This CDR3 contains 15 residues. V was cut by 3 bases and J by 0 bases, with 12 bases left in between. Germline V CDR1 and CDR2: DFQATT, SNEGSKA (reference sequence). In DNA form, the CDR3 reads TGCAGTGCTAGGGTGGGGGGCTTAGCCAAAAACATTCAGTACTTC. Translation: CSARVGGLAKNIQYF.

This clonotype was counted a few times. The CDR3 region has the DNA TGTGCCAGCAGACGAACCCCGGGACCAATCTCCACAGATACGCAGTATTTT. Translation gives CASRRTPGPISTDTQYF. The chain employs TRBV27 and TRBJ2-3, with D perhaps given as TRBD1 or TRBD2 (5 bases each). Trimming cost V 6 bases and J 2 bases, with 21 bases left between them. Per germline, CDR1 MNHEY and CDR2 SMNVEV (reference sequence). This CDR3 region has 17 residues.

This clonotype was counted between two and nine times. The V gene is TRBV6-5, the J gene TRBJ2-6; D uncertain. CDR3 length: 17 residues. In germline, CDR1 is MNHEY, CDR2 SVGAGI. Trimming stripped 0 bases from V and 0 bases from J, with 9 bases between. The CDR3 DNA sequence: TGTGCCAGCAGTTACTCGGGTCTGAGCTCTGGGGCCAACGTCCTGACTTTC. It specifies CASSYSGLSSGANVLTF.